The clone carrying this TCR beta chain has only a few counts. Its antigen remains unknown. CDR3 length: 15 amino acids. Unmatched junction bases numbered 10, after V lost 5 bases and J lost 7 bases. Germline V gene sequence: CDR1 SGHAT, CDR2 FQNNGV. It was with a sample-barcoded 5' primer and a J-beta primer mix that a second PCR of roughly 7 to 11 cycles was run. Each sample yielded at least 2.5 million CDR3-containing paired-end reads. One entry per CDR3 protein, called by TCRdb with MiXCR from the 5' RACE reads. The table shows about 1.5 million distinct CDR3 sequences, with 42% occurring only once. The data were obtained in a study of blood T cells in healthy people across ages. Study-wide findings and caveats: Roughly linearly, TCR beta diversity per million T cells fell as age increased. Leaving the PBMCs unsorted stopped any conclusive comparison of naive versus antigen-experienced cells.

The TCR comes from a woman aged 18-29 years in good health. This sequence joins TRBV11-2 and TRBJ2-3; 9 nucleotides align to TRBD2. The specimen was blood. CDR3 in amino acids: CASSPSSGGGNTQYF. Written as DNA, the CDR3 is TGTGCCAGCAGCCCCAGTAGCGGGGGAGGGAATACGCAGTATTTT.